Each of the 32 T cell receptor beta chains below was sequenced from the same sample in a study of blood T cell repertoires in COVID-19. Only in-frame clones appear in the TCRdb table, and some are missing; sequencing was by immunoSEQ multiplex PCR. The sample holds approximately 300,000 clones, more than 85% seen once. The material sequenced was PBMCs or T cells enriched from blood (not recorded which). These TCRs come from a woman aged 25 to 39 who had recovered from COVID-19.

The V and J genes are TRBV9 and TRBJ2-1, with D perhaps TRBD2 (6 bases). Germline-derived CDR1 and CDR2 are SGDLS and YYNGEE. V shed 3 bases and J shed 8 bases, with 21 bases lying between them. The length of the CDR3 is 16 residues. CDR3 sequence (DNA): TGTGCCAGCAGCGCCGGCCCGGGACCGGGGGTCCATGAGCAGTTCTTC. Amino acid sequence: CASSAGPGPGVHEQFF. The entire variable domain, with the rest obtained from reference TRBV9 and TRBJ2-1, is as follows: DSGVTQTPKHLITATGQRVTLRCSPRSGDLSVYWYQQSLDQGLQFLIQYYNGEERAKGNILERFSAQQFPDLHSELNLSSLELGDSALYFCASSAGPGPGVHEQFFGPGTRLTVL.

The chain uses TRBV15 and TRBJ2-1; D is ambiguous. The V and J ends lost 0 bases and 0 bases respectively, with 18 bases between them. This CDR3 region has 19 residues. Germline loops: CDR1 LNHNV, CDR2 YYDKDF (reference sequence). CDR3 nucleotide sequence: TGTGCCACCAGCAGAGATTCTTGGTCGGCGGAAAGCTCCTACAATGAGCAGTTCTTC. It codes for CATSRDSWSAESSYNEQFF.

CDR3 DNA sequence: TGTGCCAGCAGCCCACGACAGGGGTGGGGCACTGAAGCTTTCTTT. Amino acid sequence: CASSPRQGWGTEAFF. This sequence joins TRBV14 and TRBJ1-1; TRBD1 matches at 8 bases. The CDR3 sequence is 15 residues long. Germline CDR1 SGHDN, CDR2 FVKESK. J lost 4 bases, V lost 4 bases, and 8 bases had no gene match.

This rearrangement joins TRBV20-1 to TRBJ1-2; 9 positions agree with TRBD1. Trimming took 6 bases from V and 2 from J; bases not matched to a gene: 7. Germline CDR1 DFQATT, CDR2 SNEGSKA (reference sequence). The CDR3 length is 14 residues. CDR3 sequence: CSASRDRVNYGYTF. CDR3 bases: TGCAGTGCGAGTAGGGACAGGGTGAACTATGGCTACACCTTC.

The gene calls are TRBV24-1 and TRBJ2-1; TRBD2 matches at 14 bases. The junction had 4 bases not matched to a gene; V was cut back by 1 base and J by 9 bases. The CDR3 consists of 16 residues. CDR1 KGHDR and CDR2 SFDVKD come from the germline V gene. The CDR3 loop is CATSDFGTSGRIEQFF. The CDR3 DNA is TGTGCCACCAGTGATTTCGGGACTAGCGGGAGAATTGAGCAGTTCTTC.

This sequence joins TRBV25-1 and TRBJ2-5; 13 bases are shared with TRBD2. V lost 7 bases to trimming and J lost 2 bases; unmatched junction nucleotides: 4. The CDR3 has 15 residues. Per the germline V gene, CDR1 is MGHDK and CDR2 is SYGVNS. CDR3 DNA sequence: TGTGCCAGCACCTCGGGACTAGCGGGGCAAGAGACCCAGTACTTC. Translated, it gives CASTSGLAGQETQYF.

V usage is TRBV6-2 or TRBV6-3 and J usage is TRBJ1-6, with 8 nucleotides matching TRBD1. V was clipped by 6 bases and J by 5 bases; unmatched bases: 6. This CDR3 contains 15 residues. Germline assignment: CDR1 MNHEY and CDR2 SVGEGT. CDR3 sequence (DNA): TGTGCCAGCAGACCTCAGACAGGGGATAATTCACCCCTCCACTTT. It codes for CASRPQTGDNSPLHF.

The chain combines TRBV7-6 with TRBJ2-1; a weak D match, TRBD1 (5 bases). CDR1 and CDR2 from the germline V gene are SGHVS and FNYEAQ. This CDR3 spans 13 amino acids. Trimming stripped 4 bases from V and 8 bases from J, with 12 bases between. CDR3 region: CASSYTTDHEQFF. CDR3 sequence (DNA): TGTGCCAGCAGCTACACGACAGACCATGAGCAGTTCTTC.

The chain joins TRBV27 to TRBJ1-5; no clear D. The germline V gene encodes CDR1 MNHEY and CDR2 SMNVEV (reference sequence). The CDR3 sequence is 15 residues long. Trimming pared 5 bases from V and 4 bases from J, leaving 15 bases between. This CDR3 reads CASSRTGRENQPQHF. As DNA, the CDR3 is TGTGCCAGCAGTCGAACTGGACGGGAAAATCAGCCCCAGCATTTT.

This chain links TRBV9 with TRBJ1-1, with 8 bases identical to TRBD1. Per germline, CDR1 SGDLS and CDR2 YYNGEE. Losses at the gene ends were 4 bases for V and 5 bases for J; bases not matched to a gene: 7. The CDR3 consists of 14 residues. The DNA of the CDR3 is TGTGCCAGCAGCCCAAGGACAGGGAGAACTGAAGCTTTCTTT. This sequence encodes CASSPRTGRTEAFF.

The chain uses TRBV15 and TRBJ1-1; 7 bases agree with TRBD1. The germline gives CDR1 LNHNV, CDR2 YYDKDF (reference sequence). J gave up 6 bases and V 2 bases, and 9 bases lay outside the gene matches. The CDR3 has 15 residues. The CDR3 loop is CATSRSTGETPEAFF. DNA for the CDR3: TGTGCCACCAGCAGATCTACAGGGGAGACTCCTGAAGCTTTCTTT.

The chain combines TRBV21-1 with TRBJ1-1; the DNA was not used to check the table's D call, TRBD1. TRBV21-1 is listed as a pseudogene. This CDR3 is built from 15 residues. The DNA for the CDR3 is TGTGCCAGCAGCAAAAGGCCGGACAGAGGGACTGAAGCTTTCTTT. It yields the protein CASSKRPDRGTEAFF.

The rearrangement links TRBV7-9 to TRBJ1-4; 8 bases match TRBD1. The CDR3 length is 18 residues. With 3 bases clipped from V and 1 base from J, the junction kept 10 bases outside the gene matches. The germline CDR1 and CDR2 sequences are SEHNR and FQNEAQ (reference sequence). The CDR3 coding sequence is TGTGCCAGCAGCTTTGGAGGACAGGGATTAGGAACTAATGAAAAACTGTTTTTT. This gives the protein CASSFGGQGLGTNEKLFF.

The rearrangement joins TRBV28 to TRBJ1-2; D is unresolved. V was cut by 3 bases and J by 2 bases, with 7 bases left in between. In germline, CDR1 is MDHEN, CDR2 SYDVKM. The length of the CDR3 is 13 residues. The DNA of the CDR3 is TGTGCCAGCAGTTTGCTAGAAAACTATGGCTACACCTTC. Protein: CASSLLENYGYTF.

The chain links TRBV2 to TRBJ1-2; the D is unclear. CDR3 length: 14 residues. The V gene lost 5 bases and the J gene lost 4 bases, with 14 bases spanning the gap. Per germline, CDR1 SNHLY and CDR2 FYNNEI. The CDR3 bases are TGTGCCAGCAGTTCGGAGGGTCCAACCTATGGCTACACCTTC. It translates to CASSSEGPTYGYTF.

The rearrangement uses TRBV28 and TRBJ2-7; 11 bases are shared with TRBD1. This CDR3 spans 15 amino acids. Trimming removed 6 bases from V and 2 bases from J; junction bases left unmatched: 6. Germline values: CDR1 MDHEN, CDR2 SYDVKM. The CDR3 reads CASSPPGQGAYEQYF. The CDR3 DNA follows: TGTGCCAGCAGCCCACCGGGACAGGGGGCCTACGAGCAGTACTTC.

The chain combines TRBV6-5 with TRBJ1-2; a weak D match, TRBD1 (5 bases). The CDR3 is made up of 12 amino acids. V shed 8 bases and J shed 7 bases, with 14 bases lying between them. Germline V lookup: CDR1 MNHEY, CDR2 SVGAGI. CDR3 bases: TGTGCCAGCTCGCCCGGGGGGTTTGGCTACACCTTC. It yields the protein CASSPGGFGYTF.

The genes are TRBV19 and TRBJ1-5; D gene uncertain. The CDR3 has 15 residues. V shed 5 bases and J shed 1 base, with 12 bases lying between them. Germline-derived CDR1 and CDR2 are LNHDA and SQIVND (reference sequence). The CDR3 spells CASSVRTVSNQPQHF. As DNA, the CDR3 is TGTGCCAGTAGTGTCCGGACTGTCAGCAATCAGCCCCAGCATTTT.

The chain links TRBV25-1 to TRBJ1-1, with 8 bases aligning to TRBD1. Germline V lookup: CDR1 MGHDK, CDR2 SYGVNS. The CDR3 runs 15 residues. V was pared by 3 bases and J by 2 bases, with 5 bases of the junction left unmatched. The CDR3 region has the DNA TGTGCCAGCAGTGATTGGACAGGGACCAACACTGAAGCTTTCTTT. As protein: CASSDWTGTNTEAFF. Drawing the rest from reference TRBV25-1 and TRBJ1-1, the complete variable domain is EADIYQTPRYLVIGTGKKITLECSQTMGHDKMYWYQQDPGMELHLIHYSYGVNSTEKGDLSSESTVSRIRTEHFPLTLESARPSHTSQYLCASSDWTGTNTEAFFGQGTRLTVV.

V and J are TRBV6-5 and TRBJ2-5; D call uncertain. V was cut by 2 bases and J by 3 bases, with 7 bases left in between. Germline CDR1 is MNHEY and CDR2 is SVGAGI. CDR3 length equals 13 residues. This chain's CDR3 is CASSYGTEETQYF. The CDR3 coding sequence is TGTGCCAGCAGTTACGGCACAGAAGAGACCCAGTACTTC.

This chain's CDR3 is CASSHRQGAGGYTF. The CDR3 DNA reads TGTGCCAGCAGCCACCGACAGGGGGCGGGGGGCTACACCTTC. The rearrangement uses TRBV3-1 (or the pseudogene TRBV3-2) and TRBJ1-2; 10 bases line up with TRBD1. This CDR3 has 14 residues. Germline CDR1 LGHDT, CDR2 YNNKEL (reference sequence). V lost 3 bases to trimming and J lost 8 bases; unmatched junction nucleotides: 6.

CDR3 sequence reads: CASSTGGNEQFF. The CDR3 nucleotides read TGTGCCAGCAGCACCGGGGGTAATGAGCAGTTCTTC. V gene TRBV12-3 or TRBV12-4 combines with J gene TRBJ2-1, with a tentative D call TRBD2 (6 bases). The CDR3 is made up of 12 amino acids. V shed 6 bases and J shed 7 bases, with 10 bases lying between them.

The rearrangement links TRBV2 to TRBJ2-3; 7 positions agree with TRBD2. Trimming took 4 bases from V and 6 from J; bases not matched to a gene: 10. Looked up from germline, CDR1 is SNHLY and CDR2 is FYNNEI. This CDR3 is built from 15 residues. CDR3 loop: CASSVWSGAGDTQYF. The CDR3 DNA sequence: TGTGCCAGCAGTGTCTGGAGCGGGGCGGGTGATACGCAGTATTTT.

In this sample, this clone turned up once. This chain links TRBV6-2 or TRBV6-3 with TRBJ1-2; a weak D match, TRBD1 (5 bases). V lost 5 bases and J lost 4, with 11 bases in between. CDR3 length: 13 amino acids. Germline V gene data show CDR1 as MNHEY and CDR2 as SVGEGT. Here the CDR3 reads CASSGDSIYGYTF. CDR3 sequence (DNA): TGTGCCAGCAGTGGAGACAGCATCTATGGCTACACCTTC.

The rearrangement joins TRBV7-8 to TRBJ1-3; TRBD1 might be the D (5 bases). The CDR3 sequence is 13 residues long. Trimming removed 5 bases from V and 1 base from J, with 6 bases in between. Germline V lookup: CDR1 SGHVS, CDR2 FQNEAQ. CDR3: CASSGGSGNTIYF. Here the CDR3 DNA reads TGTGCCAGCAGCGGGGGGTCTGGAAACACCATATATTTT.

The rearrangement uses TRBV19 and TRBJ1-5; D call uncertain. The CDR3 consists of 15 residues. Per the germline V gene, CDR1 is LNHDA and CDR2 is SQIVND (reference sequence). Trimming cost V 3 bases and J 3 bases, with 12 bases left between them. CDR3 residues: CASSILAILNQPQHF. CDR3 in DNA: TGTGCCAGTAGTATTCTGGCAATTCTCAATCAGCCCCAGCATTTT.

V gene TRBV30 combines with J gene TRBJ2-3, with 10 positions matching TRBD1. The germline gives CDR1 GTSNPN, CDR2 SVGIG (reference sequence). J gave up 0 bases and V 5 bases, and 5 bases lay outside the gene matches. The CDR3 has 15 residues. The CDR3 loop reads CAWQTGGGSTDTQYF. The DNA of the CDR3 is TGTGCCTGGCAGACAGGGGGCGGGAGCACAGATACGCAGTATTTT.

The rearrangement links TRBV4-1 to TRBJ2-3, with 8 bases identical to TRBD2. The CDR3 sequence is 18 residues long. V shed 0 bases, J shed 7 bases, and the junction held 15 bases outside the gene matches. CDR1 MGHRA and CDR2 YSYEKL come from the germline V gene. CDR3 amino acids: CASSQDQAGGVKTYTQYF. Here the CDR3 DNA reads TGCGCCAGCAGCCAAGATCAGGCGGGGGGCGTTAAGACCTATACGCAGTATTTT.

This sequence joins TRBV27 and TRBJ2-2; the D gene is possibly TRBD1 (5 bases). V lost 3 bases and J lost 3, with 14 bases in between. This CDR3 comprises 16 residues. Looked up from germline, CDR1 is MNHEY and CDR2 is SMNVEV (reference sequence). CDR3 nucleotide sequence: TGTGCCAGCAGTTTCACAGGTACATGGGACACCGGGGAGCTGTTTTTT. Its protein is CASSFTGTWDTGELFF.

The CDR3 region is CASRESGIFTGELFF. The CDR3 region has the DNA TGTGCCAGCAGGGAAAGCGGGATTTTCACCGGGGAGCTGTTTTTT. The V gene is TRBV27, the J gene TRBJ2-2, with 7 bases fitting TRBD2. V dropped 6 bases and J dropped 4; count of bases not matched to a gene: 8. Germline lookup yields CDR1 MNHEY and CDR2 SMNVEV (reference sequence). The CDR3 contains 15 residues.

This chain uses TRBV13 with TRBJ2-7; TRBD1 aligns across 7 bases. V shed 0 bases and J 3 bases; nucleotides not matched to a gene: 2. This CDR3 is 14 amino acids long. Germline lookup yields CDR1 PRHDT and CDR2 FYEKMQ (reference sequence). In nucleotides, the CDR3 is TGTGCCAGCAGCTTAGGGGGACAGTTCTACGAGCAGTACTTC. It is translated as CASSLGGQFYEQYF.

This clone was recorded only once. The chain has TRBV11-1 and TRBJ2-7; TRBD2 matches 12 bases. CDR1 SGHAT and CDR2 FQDESV come from the germline V gene (reference sequence). This CDR3 contains 16 residues. V lost 5 bases to trimming and J lost 0 bases; unmatched junction nucleotides: 5. The CDR3 region is CASSPRLAGASYEQYF. The CDR3, as DNA: TGTGCCAGCAGCCCTAGACTAGCGGGGGCCTCCTACGAGCAGTACTTC. The entire variable domain, with the rest obtained from reference TRBV11-1 and TRBJ2-7, is as follows: EAEVAQSPRYKITEKSQAVAFWCDPISGHATLYWYRQILGQGPELLVQFQDESVVDDSQLPKDRFSAERLKGVDSTLKIQPAELGDSAMYLCASSPRLAGASYEQYFGPGTRLTVT.